This entry describes one T cell receptor beta chain. The source of the sample is a study of T cell responses to AZD1222 COVID-19 vaccine. TCRdb keeps only in-frame clones here, not all; method: immunoSEQ multiplex PCR. The table shows 150,000 to 200,000 clones, with roughly 94% occurring only once. This CDR3 has 12 amino acids. Germline lookup yields CDR1 MNHNY and CDR2 SVGAGI (reference sequence). Trimming stripped 3 bases from V and 11 bases from J, with 13 bases between. Sequencing used peripheral blood, obtained 28 days after the second AZD1222 dose. This receptor was identified in an adult who received the AZD1222 COVID-19 vaccine. The gene calls are TRBV6-6 and TRBJ1-1; TRBD1 is a possible D gene (5 bases). In nucleotides, the CDR3 is TGTGCCAGCAGTTATCCGGGACGTGAGGCTTTCTTT. Translated: CASSYPGREAFF.